Below, 24 T cell receptor beta chains from the same sample are listed, as sequenced in a study of identical twins. TCRdb re-called the 5' RACE reads through MiXCR, storing one row per CDR3 protein. The top ten hold less than 0.35% of the sample, which has 1.5 million to 2 million distinct CDR3 sequences, under 35% seen once. Sequencing was performed on cord blood. These receptors all stem from a newborn girl in good health.

This clonotype was seen only a few times. The chain uses TRBV28 and TRBJ1-1, with D perhaps TRBD1 (5 bases). Trimming removed 3 bases from V and 0 bases from J, with 11 bases in between. This CDR3 comprises 15 residues. Germline CDR1 and CDR2: MDHEN and SYDVKM. The CDR3: CASSFRDRMNTEAFF. The CDR3 DNA reads TGTGCCAGCAGTTTCCGGGACCGCATGAACACTGAAGCTTTCTTT.

In this sample, this clonotype turned up a few times. The chain carries TRBV28 and TRBJ1-6; 7 nucleotides line up with TRBD1. Unmatched junction bases numbered 3, after V lost 2 bases and J lost 5 bases. Germline V gene lookup returns CDR1 MDHEN and CDR2 SYDVKM. The CDR3 consists of 15 residues. The CDR3 DNA is TGTGCCAGCAGTTTAATCAGGGGGAATAATTCACCCCTCCACTTT. It yields the protein CASSLIRGNNSPLHF.

The sample holds one count of this clonotype. DNA for the CDR3: TGTGCCAGCAGCTTAGTTCCGTTCCTACGCGAGCAGTACTTC. The encoded protein is CASSLVPFLREQYF. This chain joins TRBV7-2 and TRBJ2-4; D unresolved. Matching the DNA end better, TRBJ2-7 makes the J call doubtful. Germline CDR1 is SGHTA and CDR2 is FQGNSA. CDR3 size: 14 residues.

This clonotype was observed a handful of times. V gene TRBV6-2 or TRBV6-3 combines with J gene TRBJ2-7, with D possibly matching TRBD1 (6 bases). V was trimmed by 5 bases and J by 0 bases, leaving 17 bases between them. The CDR3 sequence is 16 residues long. CDR1 MNHEY and CDR2 SVGEGT come from the germline V gene. The CDR3 sequence is CASSPSGASSSYEQYF. Written as DNA, the CDR3 is TGTGCCAGCAGTCCTTCAGGGGCCTCGAGCTCCTACGAGCAGTACTTC.

Ten or more counts support this clonotype. The genes are TRBV29-1 and TRBJ2-3, with D possibly being TRBD2 (5 bases). The CDR3 is 13 residues long. V was pared by 4 bases and J by 6 bases, with 14 bases between. CDR1 is SQVTM, CDR2 ANQGSEA, per germline. The DNA of the CDR3 is TGCAGCGTTGTGCTCCCCCCGGGGGATACGCAGTATTTT. It is translated as CSVVLPPGDTQYF.

The chain has TRBV2 and TRBJ2-1; 7 nucleotides agree with TRBD2. Germline assignment: CDR1 SNHLY and CDR2 FYNNEI. Unmatched junction bases numbered 10, after V lost 8 bases and J lost 0 bases. This CDR3 spans 16 amino acids. This chain's CDR3 is CASRPGGGSSYNEQFF. The CDR3 DNA reads TGTGCCAGCCGGCCCGGCGGGGGAAGCTCCTACAATGAGCAGTTCTTC.

The chain employs TRBV15 and TRBJ2-1, with unresolved D. This CDR3 has 16 residues. V lost 0 bases and J lost 9, with 18 bases in between. Germline assignment: CDR1 LNHNV and CDR2 YYDKDF (reference sequence). The CDR3 DNA reads TGTGCCACCAGCAGAGATTTGCCTAGGGCCCCCCTTGAGCAGTTCTTC. Protein product: CATSRDLPRAPLEQFF. The full variable domain, its missing parts supplied by reference TRBV15 and TRBJ2-1, is DAMVIQNPRYQVTQFGKPVTLSCSQTLNHNVMYWYQQKSSQAPKLLFHYYDKDFNNEADTPDNFQSRRPNTSFCFLDIRSPGLGDTAMYLCATSRDLPRAPLEQFFGPGTRLTVL.

This clonotype came up a few times. The rearrangement uses TRBV10-3 and TRBJ2-3; D is possibly TRBD2 (5 bases). The V gene's germline CDR1 is ENHRY and CDR2 SYGVKD. The germline V and J ends were trimmed by 2 bases and 3 bases, with 12 bases remaining between them. CDR3 length: 15 amino acids. The CDR3 sequence is CAISEPGKGTDTQYF. CDR3 coding DNA: TGTGCCATCAGTGAGCCGGGGAAAGGAACAGATACGCAGTATTTT.

This clonotype came up a few times. The J gene is TRBJ2-5, the V gene TRBV12-3 or TRBV12-4; 10 bases are shared with TRBD1. The J call may not be correct, given that the DNA end is closer to TRBJ2-7. The CDR3 runs to 14 residues. The CDR3 region is CASSFGGQGTEQYF. The CDR3 DNA is TGTGCCAGCAGTTTCGGGGGACAGGGGACCGAGCAGTACTTC.

At least ten counts were recorded for this clonotype. V gene TRBV11-2 combines with J gene TRBJ2-3; tentative D call: TRBD1 (6 bases). The CDR3 has 16 amino acids. The germline V and J ends were trimmed by 8 bases and 2 bases, with 20 bases remaining between them. CDR1 SGHAT and CDR2 FQNNGV come from the germline V gene. The CDR3 region is CASGAQQGLSTDTQYF. CDR3 DNA: TGTGCCAGCGGAGCCCAACAGGGTCTTTCCACAGATACGCAGTATTTT.

The V gene is TRBV6-6, the J gene TRBJ2-7; TRBD2 matches at 9 bases. CDR3 length equals 14 residues. With 5 bases clipped from V and 2 bases from J, the junction kept 4 bases outside the gene matches. Germline V CDR1 and CDR2: MNHNY, SVGAGI (reference sequence). The DNA for the CDR3 is TGTGCCAGCAGTACAAAGCGGGAGGCCTACGAGCAGTACTTC. This sequence encodes CASSTKREAYEQYF.

This clonotype turned up a few times. The CDR3, as DNA: TGTGCCACCAGCAGAGAAAAGGGTACCTACGAGCAGTACTTC. This sequence encodes CATSREKGTYEQYF. The chain couples TRBV15 to TRBJ2-7, with D unclear. This CDR3 is 14 amino acids long. V lost 0 bases, J lost 2 bases, and 8 bases lay in between. Per the germline V gene, CDR1 is LNHNV and CDR2 is YYDKDF (reference sequence). Looking up the rest from reference TRBV15 and TRBJ2-7 gives the full variable domain: DAMVIQNPRYQVTQFGKPVTLSCSQTLNHNVMYWYQQKSSQAPKLLFHYYDKDFNNEADTPDNFQSRRPNTSFCFLDIRSPGLGDTAMYLCATSREKGTYEQYFGPGTRLTVT.

This clonotype was counted a few times. V is TRBV20-1 and J is TRBJ2-3; 9 bases are a match to TRBD2. Per the germline V gene, CDR1 is DFQATT and CDR2 is SNEGSKA (reference sequence). This CDR3 region has 16 residues. Unmatched junction bases numbered 7, after V lost 3 bases and J lost 0 bases. Here the CDR3 DNA reads TGCAGTGCTAGCATCCTAGCGGGATGGAGCACAGATACGCAGTATTTT. Its translation is CSASILAGWSTDTQYF.

This clonotype was detected only a few times. The chain couples TRBV25-1 to TRBJ2-7; D call uncertain. This CDR3 spans 13 amino acids. Trimming cost V 1 base and J 3 bases, with 7 bases left between them. Germline V gene lookup returns CDR1 MGHDK and CDR2 SYGVNS. For the CDR3, the DNA is TGTGCCAGCAGTGAATTAGTCTTCTACGAGCAGTACTTC. Translating it yields CASSELVFYEQYF.

This clonotype was seen a handful of times. The CDR3 DNA reads TGTGCCAGCAGCTTTACAGGGACGGTCAGCACTGAAGCTTTCTTT. Its protein is CASSFTGTVSTEAFF. The chain links TRBV7-2 to TRBJ1-1; possible D gene TRBD1, 6 bases. The CDR3 length is 15 residues. The germline V and J ends were trimmed by 3 bases and 4 bases, with 15 bases remaining between them. Germline V gene data show CDR1 as SGHTA and CDR2 as FQGNSA.

This chain joins TRBV20-1 and TRBJ2-1; TRBD1 matches 10 bases. CDR1 is DFQATT, CDR2 SNEGSKA, per germline (reference sequence). Losses at the gene ends were 3 bases for V and 4 bases for J; bases not matched to a gene: 6. There are 15 residues in the CDR3. This chain's CDR3 is CSASRGQGVYNEQFF. CDR3 nucleotides: TGCAGTGCTAGCCGCGGACAGGGGGTTTACAATGAGCAGTTCTTC.

This clonotype turned up a few times. Written as DNA, the CDR3 is TGTGCCAGCAGTGAATCGGGACAGGGGGCCTATGGCTACACCTTC. Translated: CASSESGQGAYGYTF. The chain is built from TRBV25-1 and TRBJ1-2, with 12 bases aligning to TRBD1. Germline values: CDR1 MGHDK, CDR2 SYGVNS. Trimming removed 1 base from V and 4 bases from J; junction bases left unmatched: 1. This CDR3 is 15 amino acids long.

The chain employs TRBV5-1 and TRBJ2-3, with no clear D. Trimming pared 0 bases from V and 5 bases from J, leaving 10 bases between. Germline CDR1 SGHRS, CDR2 YFSETQ. The CDR3 has 14 amino acids. The CDR3 region is CASSLGLFQDTQYF. The CDR3 DNA sequence: TGCGCCAGCAGCTTGGGACTGTTTCAAGATACGCAGTATTTT.

V usage is TRBV3-1 and J usage is TRBJ2-7, with a weak D call TRBD1 (6 bases). The DNA end favors TRBJ2-5, so the J call may be wrong. The CDR3 sequence is 16 residues long. CDR1 and CDR2 from the germline V gene are LGHDT and YNNKEL (reference sequence). The CDR3 DNA reads as TGTGCCAGCAGAAGGGCACAGGGAGTTAGGAATCGGACCCAGTACTTC. Protein sequence: CASRRAQGVRNRTQYF.

The chain carries TRBV24-1 and TRBJ1-2, with TRBD1 matching 7 bases. The length of the CDR3 is 14 residues. V shed 1 base and J 4 bases; nucleotides not matched to a gene: 2. Germline V lookup: CDR1 KGHDR, CDR2 SFDVKD. DNA for the CDR3: TGTGCCACCAGTGATTTCGGACAGGCCTATGGCTACACCTTC. Protein product: CATSDFGQAYGYTF.

The V gene is TRBV5-1, the J gene TRBJ1-6, with D unclear. The CDR3 is made up of 16 amino acids. V shed 1 base and J shed 8 bases, with 16 bases lying between them. Germline loops: CDR1 SGHRS, CDR2 YFSETQ. CDR3 in DNA: TGCGCCAGCAGCTTGTGGGTTTCGCGGGTGGATTCACCCCTCCACTTT. It specifies CASSLWVSRVDSPLHF.

This clonotype was counted only a few times. The chain uses TRBV29-1 and TRBJ2-2; the D is unclear. The CDR3 covers 14 residues. V was pared by 6 bases and J by 4 bases, with 15 bases between. Germline CDR1 is SQVTM and CDR2 is ANQGSEA. The DNA of the CDR3 is TGCAGCGTCGTTGATCCGTTAACCACCGGGGAGCTGTTTTTT. Amino acids: CSVVDPLTTGELFF.

In its sample, this clonotype was seen a few times. The chain uses TRBV9 and TRBJ1-4; possibly TRBD1 for D (5 bases). This CDR3 is 17 amino acids long. The germline V gene has CDR1 SGDLS and CDR2 YYNGEE. Trimming removed 2 bases from V and 6 bases from J, with 20 bases in between. The CDR3 loop is CASSVPQLRDGHEKLFF. The CDR3 coding sequence is TGTGCCAGCAGCGTGCCACAGCTCCGGGACGGCCATGAAAAACTGTTTTTT. Drawing the rest from reference TRBV9 and TRBJ1-4, the complete variable domain is DSGVTQTPKHLITATGQRVTLRCSPRSGDLSVYWYQQSLDQGLQFLIQYYNGEERAKGNILERFSAQQFPDLHSELNLSSLELGDSALYFCASSVPQLRDGHEKLFFGSGTQLSVL.

This clonotype was seen more than once but under ten times. The rearrangement uses TRBV6-1 and TRBJ2-1, with 10 bases fitting TRBD2. Germline V gives CDR1 MNHNS, CDR2 SASEGT. The CDR3 contains 14 residues. The trim removed 5 bases at V and 8 bases at J, leaving 6 bases unmatched. The CDR3 DNA reads as TGTGCCAGCAGTAATAGCGGGGGGAAGTATGAGCAGTTCTTC. Encoded protein: CASSNSGGKYEQFF.